This T cell receptor beta chain is from a study of T-cell memory formation after mild COVID-19. Overall study context: TCR clustering was largely donor specific.

TCRalpha and TCRbeta libraries used 5'RACE with constant-segment primers and UMIs. MiXCR was run by TCRdb on the 5' RACE reads, yielding one entry per CDR3 protein. This sample yields roughly 610,000 distinct CDR3 sequences, of which around 15% are seen a single time; roughly 8% belongs to the top ten. The ends were cut back, 2 bases at V and 3 bases at J, with 10 bases in the middle. Germline V gene lookup returns CDR1 MRHNA and CDR2 SNTAGT. The length of the CDR3 is 14 residues. The sequence came from an adult woman who had mild COVID-19 (a few samples of this study predate the infection). Cell type and time point are not known. The J gene is TRBJ1-2, the V gene TRBV6-4, with D possibly TRBD1 on 6 matching bases. The sample comprised PBMCs or a T cell subset sorted from them (not recorded which). This chain's CDR3 is CASSDGGQDYGYTF. CDR3 bases: TGTGCCAGCAGTGACGGGGGGCAGGACTATGGCTACACCTTC.